The rows below give T cell receptor beta chains drawn from one sample of a study of human T cells and chemical hapten exposure. One entry per CDR3 protein results from TCRdb running MiXCR on the RACE reads. The data contain 250,000 or so distinct CDR3 sequences, 7% to 10% of them singletons. Sequences were derived from whole blood, sampled in connection with sensitization to the hapten diphenylcyclopropenone (DPC). All receptors derive from a middle-aged woman with alopecia areata. Some clones in this sample may be carry-over from other donors' samples. Each CDR3 is given with its conserved first and last residue. A D gene is named only where the DNA matches it firmly. Clone size is stated in some rows and not others, as once, few, many or a class when expanded.

TRBD2	TRBV30	many	TRBJ2-1	TGTGCCTGGAGGGGACTAGCGGGAGGTCAAGGAGAGCAGTTCTTC	CAWRGLAGGQGEQFF
TRBD2	TRBV12-3/TRBV12-4	NA	TRBJ2-1	TGTGCCAGCAGTGGGCCGGGACTAGCGGGAGGGCTTATAGACGAGCAGTTCTTC	CASSGPGLAGGLIDEQFF
NA	TRBV7-2	few	TRBJ2-7	TGTGCCAGCAGCTTACAACTAGACCCCTGGGGGGAGCAGTACTTC	CASSLQLDPWGEQYF
TRBD1	TRBV12-3/TRBV12-4	few	TRBJ1-2	TGTGCCAGCAGCCGACAGGGGGACGGCTACACCTTC	CASSRQGDGYTF
NA	TRBV4-2	NA	TRBJ2-7	TGTGCCAGCAGCCAAGGCGGGTTGAGGACGATATCCTACGAGCAGTACTTC	CASSQGGLRTISYEQYF
NA	TRBV7-7	NA	TRBJ2-2	TGTGCTAGCAGCCCTCGCCCCACTGGCTACACCGGGGAGCTGTTTTTT	CASSPRPTGYTGELFF
TRBD1	TRBV20-1	few	TRBJ1-1	TGCAGTGCGAGGGACAGGGGGCCGCAAGCTTTCTTT	CSARDRGPQAFF
TRBD2	TRBV7-6	few	TRBJ2-1	TGTGCCAGCACCCTATCGAGCGGGGCTTACAATGAGCAGTTCTTC	CASTLSSGAYNEQFF
NA	TRBV3-1	few	TRBJ2-1	TGTGCCAGCAGTCCCAGTGCCCGCAATGAGCAGTTCTTC	CASSPSARNEQFF
TRBD1	TRBV7-8	many	TRBJ1-6	TGTGCCAGCAGCCCCCGGGACAGTAATAATTCACCCCTCCACTTT	CASSPRDSNNSPLHF
NA	TRBV12-3/TRBV12-4	NA	TRBJ2-1	TGTGCCAGCAGCCTGGACAGAATCAATGAGCAGTTCTTC	CASSLDRINEQFF
TRBD2	TRBV25-1	NA	TRBJ2-1	TGTGCCAGCAAGAGGGGCGGGGGCAATGAGCAGTTCTTC	CASKRGGGNEQFF
NA	TRBV6-5	few	TRBJ2-5	TGTGCCAGCAGTTACTTCATTCAAGAGACCCAGTACTTC	CASSYFIQETQYF
TRBD1	TRBV9	few	TRBJ1-1	TGTGCCAGCAGCGCCCGGGACAGGGGATCCGAAGCTTTCTTT	CASSARDRGSEAFF
TRBD2	TRBV20-1	NA	TRBJ2-3	TGCAGTGCTAGAGATCCCGGGGGGTCCCCAGATACGCAGTATTTT	CSARDPGGSPDTQYF
TRBD2	TRBV11-1	many	TRBJ2-7	TGTGCCAGCAGCTTGGGACTAGCGGGAGACACCTACGAGCAGTACTTC	CASSLGLAGDTYEQYF
TRBD2	TRBV7-3	NA	TRBJ2-1	TGTGCCAGCAGCCAAGGCGGGGGTAGGATGGGTGAGCAGTTCTTC	CASSQGGGRMGEQFF
NA	TRBV12-5	NA	TRBJ2-1	TGTGCTAGCGCGTATTGGCGTGAGCAGTTCTTC	CASAYWREQFF
NA	TRBV28	many	TRBJ2-3	TGTGCCAGCAGCACAAGTCGGGGGACAGATACGCAGTATTTT	CASSTSRGTDTQYF
TRBD2	TRBV20-1	NA	TRBJ2-7	TGCAGTGCTAGAGGGACTAGCGGGACTCTCTACGAGCAGTACTTC	CSARGTSGTLYEQYF
NA	TRBV10-3	many	TRBJ1-5	TGTGCCATCAGTGAGTCAGGGGATCAGCCCCAGCATTTT	CAISESGDQPQHF
NA	TRBV7-9	few	TRBJ2-5	TGTGCCAGCAGCTTAGAAGGTCCGCAAGAGACCCAGTACTTC	CASSLEGPQETQYF
NA	TRBV13	NA	TRBJ2-3	TGTGCCAGCAGCTCTCTTTCGGAGCTAAGCACAGATACGCAGTATTTT	CASSSLSELSTDTQYF
NA	TRBV29-1	NA	TRBJ2-5	TGCAGCGGAATGGAGGGTTTGGGGACCCAGTACTTC	CSGMEGLGTQYF
NA	TRBV12-3/TRBV12-4	many	TRBJ1-2	TGTGCCAGCAGTTTAGGGCCCAACTATGGCTACACCTTC	CASSLGPNYGYTF
NA	TRBV11-2	NA	TRBJ2-1	TGTGCCAGCAGCCTCGGAGATGCGGATGAGCAGTTCTTC	CASSLGDADEQFF
TRBD1	TRBV29-1	few	TRBJ2-5	TGCAGCGCTGAGGGACAGCAAGAGACCCAGTACTTC	CSAEGQQETQYF
NA	TRBV5-6	NA	TRBJ1-1	TGTGCCAGCAGCTTGCCCAGAGGGGGAGCTTTCTTT	CASSLPRGGAFF
NA	TRBV7-2	few	TRBJ2-2	TGTGCCAGCAGCTTCCGCGGGACTGTCACCGGGGAGCTGTTTTTT	CASSFRGTVTGELFF
NA	TRBV7-3	few	TRBJ2-3	TGTGCCAGCAGCCCCCAGGGGTCCGCAGGACCAGATACGCAGTATTTT	CASSPQGSAGPDTQYF
TRBD1	TRBV5-4	few	TRBJ1-2	TGTGCCAGCAGCTTTAACAGGGGATATGGCTACACCTTC	CASSFNRGYGYTF
TRBD1	TRBV20-1	NA	TRBJ2-6	TGCAGTGCTAGAGATCTAGACAGGGGCGATTCTGGGGCCAACGTCCTGACTTTC	CSARDLDRGDSGANVLTF
NA	TRBV7-9	many	TRBJ2-3	TGTGCCAGCAGCTCAAGACTGGAGGGTACAGATACGCAGTATTTT	CASSSRLEGTDTQYF
TRBD2	TRBV7-2	NA	TRBJ2-2	TGTGCCAGCAGCACCCGGACTAGCGGAGGTACCGGGGAGCTGTTTTTT	CASSTRTSGGTGELFF
TRBD1	TRBV12-3/TRBV12-4	NA	TRBJ1-2	TGTGCCAGCAGTCGGAAGTCAGGGGGCGGCTACACCTTC	CASSRKSGGGYTF
NA	TRBV24-1	many	TRBJ2-1	TGTGCCACCAGTGATTGGGCCTTCTCCTACAATGAGCAGTTCTTC	CATSDWAFSYNEQFF
TRBD1	TRBV7-2	many	TRBJ2-2	TGTGCCAGCAGCTTGGGACAGTCAGCCGCGAACACCGGGGAGCTGTTTTTT	CASSLGQSAANTGELFF
NA	TRBV4-3	NA	TRBJ2-2	TGCGCCAGCAGCCAAGATAAGGCAGGGACCACCGGGGAGCTGTTTTTT	CASSQDKAGTTGELFF
NA	TRBV12-3/TRBV12-4	NA	TRBJ1-4	TGTGCCAGCAGTGTCGGGGGGCTCGCTGAAAAACTGTTTTTT	CASSVGGLAEKLFF
TRBD1	TRBV28	many	TRBJ2-3	TGTGCCAGCAGCCCGACAGGGAAAAGGCAGTATTTT	CASSPTGKRQYF
TRBD2	TRBV25-1	NA	TRBJ2-3	TGTGCCAGCAGTGAATGGGGGGGGAGCACAGATACGCAGTATTTT	CASSEWGGSTDTQYF
TRBD2	TRBV10-3	few	TRBJ2-7	TGTGCCATCAGTGCCTCGAAGGGACTAGCGGTACTCTACGAGCAGTACTTC	CAISASKGLAVLYEQYF
TRBD1	TRBV30	NA	TRBJ1-6	TGTGCCTGGAGTTTAAACCGGGACAGTAATTCACCCCTCCACTTT	CAWSLNRDSNSPLHF
NA	TRBV29-1	few	TRBJ2-7	TGCAGCGTCGGGGGCGGGATGGTCTACGAGCAGTACTTC	CSVGGGMVYEQYF
NA	TRBV6-6	NA	TRBJ2-5	TGTGCCAGCAGGCATAGGGGAGCGGAGACCCAGTACTTC	CASRHRGAETQYF
TRBD1	TRBV29-1	few	TRBJ2-7	TGCAGCGGAGGACAGGGGGCATACGAGCAGTACTTC	CSGGQGAYEQYF
TRBD1	TRBV7-6	NA	TRBJ2-1	TGTGCCAGCAGCCCCGACAGGGGGCTACTCAATGAGCAGTTCTTC	CASSPDRGLLNEQFF
NA	TRBV29-1	many	TRBJ2-2	TGCAGCGTTGAATTTGGACATTTGAACACCGGGGAGCTGTTTTTT	CSVEFGHLNTGELFF
TRBD1	TRBV28	NA	TRBJ2-3	TGTGCCAGCAGTCCCTCTCAGGGGGTGGGCGCAGATACGCAGTATTTT	CASSPSQGVGADTQYF
NA	TRBV6-5	few	TRBJ1-1	TGTGCCAGCAGTTATACAGGGAGAACTGAAGCTTTCTTT	CASSYTGRTEAFF
NA	TRBV6-2/TRBV6-3	few	TRBJ2-7	TGTGCCAGCAGTTATCTGGCGGGGCCCTACGAGCAGTACTTC	CASSYLAGPYEQYF
TRBD1	TRBV7-9	NA	TRBJ2-5	TGTGCCAGCAGCCCTACCTCCGGGACAGGGGGGGAGACCCAGTACTTC	CASSPTSGTGGETQYF
TRBD1	TRBV6-5	many	TRBJ2-1	TGTGCCAGCGGAGACAGGGGAGGACGTGAGCAGTTCTTC	CASGDRGGREQFF
NA	TRBV6-1	NA	TRBJ1-5	TGTGCCAGCAGTGAAGCGCTAACAGGGAATCAGCCCCAGCATTTT	CASSEALTGNQPQHF
TRBD2	TRBV12-3/TRBV12-4	NA	TRBJ2-2	TGTGCCAGCAGTTCCCCGTTCCCTCTGACTAGCGGGAGGGCCCTGGGCACCGGGGAGCTGTTTTTT	CASSSPFPLTSGRALGTGELFF
NA	TRBV15	NA	TRBJ2-3	TGTGCCACCAGCAGAGATACAGGGTTAGGGCCTCTCCCGGGTAAAGATACGCAGTATTTT	CATSRDTGLGPLPGKDTQYF
NA	TRBV9	NA	TRBJ1-2	TGTGCCAGCAGCGTAGCTGGGCCCTATGGCTACACCTTC	CASSVAGPYGYTF
NA	TRBV6-1	NA	TRBJ2-4	TGTGCCAGCAGTGAAGGTGGGTCCGGCAAAAACATTCAGTACTTC	CASSEGGSGKNIQYF
TRBD1	TRBV12-3/TRBV12-4	NA	TRBJ2-7	TGTGCCAGCCAGACCGCAGGGGGATTGCACTACGAGCAGTACTTC	CASQTAGGLHYEQYF